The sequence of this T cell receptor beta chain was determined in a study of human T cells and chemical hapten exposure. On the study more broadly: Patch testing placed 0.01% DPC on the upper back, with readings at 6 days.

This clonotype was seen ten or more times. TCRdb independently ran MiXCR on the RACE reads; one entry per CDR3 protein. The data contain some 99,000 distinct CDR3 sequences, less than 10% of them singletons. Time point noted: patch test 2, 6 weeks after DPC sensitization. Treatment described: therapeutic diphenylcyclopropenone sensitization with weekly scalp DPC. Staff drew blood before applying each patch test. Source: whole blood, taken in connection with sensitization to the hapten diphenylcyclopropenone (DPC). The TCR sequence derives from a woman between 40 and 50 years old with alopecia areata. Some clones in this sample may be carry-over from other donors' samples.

The CDR3 DNA is TGTGCCAGCACCAAAAGCGCGGTGTATTCCTACGAGCAGTACTTC. It yields the protein CASTKSAVYSYEQYF. The V call is TRBV28, the J call TRBJ2-7; D not resolved. Germline V gene sequence: CDR1 MDHEN, CDR2 SYDVKM. Trimming left V 7 bases short and J 1 base short, with 17 bases between. This CDR3 contains 15 residues.